This TCR beta chain was sequenced for a study of identical twins. The CDR3 extends over 13 amino acids. Trimming stripped 7 bases from V and 0 bases from J, with 8 bases between. Germline CDR1 is SNHLY and CDR2 is FYNNEI. Using its own MiXCR run on the 5' RACE reads, TCRdb lists one record per CDR3 protein. The sample has around 300,000 distinct CDR3 sequences, approximately 8.5% seen once; the top ten hold 2.1%. This same sample was also part of a study on yellow fever vaccine responses in identical twins. This second report adds: Twins' vaccine T cell responses were reported to seem partly convergent and partly personalized.

The sequence was obtained from a woman under 30 in good health. The chain has TRBV2 and TRBJ2-3; TRBD1 is a possible D gene (6 bases). The sample taken for sequencing was memory (CD45RO+) T cells sorted from blood. As DNA, the CDR3 is TGTGCCAGCAAGGGGGATAGCACAGATACGCAGTATTTT. This encodes CASKGDSTDTQYF.